This T cell receptor beta chain was sequenced during a study of shared clonotypes between healthy human individuals. CDR1 and CDR2 from the germline V gene are SNHLY and FYNNEI. CDR3 length: 16 amino acids. The study ran the assay at deep level. The repertoire was sequenced with immunoSEQ multiplex PCR; TCRdb's copy has only in-frame clones and lacks some. This table holds 800,000 to 1,200,000 clones, about 80% found once. Notes on this clone: The antigen is unknown. The junction and the germline gene differ at one end; a read error may be behind it.

Study conclusions and caveats: Few donors limited the genetic and exposure-history diversity represented. The sharing of roughly 5% of naive CD4 clonotypes was seen across a handful of donors. Clonotype sharing among donors likely depends on sequencing depth.

The receptor's source is a man aged 18 to 30 in good health. Some clones in this sample may be carry-over from other donors' samples. The V and J genes are TRBV2 and TRBJ1-2; a possible D gene is TRBD1 (5 bases). The sample comprised memory CD4+ T cells from PBMCs. Subset given: CD45RA-negative fraction. CDR3: CASREEGLILNYGYTF. The CDR3 DNA is TGTGCCAGCAGGGAAGAGGGACTCATCCTTAACTATGGCTACACCTTC.